This T cell receptor (beta chain) was retrieved from a study of T cell clonality in common variable immunodeficiency. Broader study findings: In common variable immunodeficiency, TCR beta chains reportedly carried fewer deletions and N-nucleotide insertions. Patient heterogeneity in the CVID cohort limited correlations between repertoire features and clinical complications.

Donors gave roughly 4.5 to 9 ml heparinized peripheral whole blood. This CDR3 has 14 residues. The ends lost 2 bases at V and 2 bases at J; junction bases unmatched: 3. CDR1 and CDR2 from the germline V gene are DFQATT and SNEGSKA (reference sequence). Method: immunoSEQ multiplex PCR; TCRdb's copy keeps in-frame clones and lacks some. The repertoire yields tens of thousands of clones, none seen only once; the top ten contain 4% to 5%. Ten or more counts support this clone. The antigen is unknown. Read data end 3 residues before the CDR3 end; the end is taken from the germline J gene. This sequence originates from a person aged 18 to 75 in good health. Sequencing was performed on peripheral blood mononuclear cells. The chain carries TRBV20-1 and TRBJ2-1; 7 positions match TRBD1. CDR3 loop: CSARRQGAYNEQFF. The CDR3 DNA, read in part, is TGCAGTGCTAGACGACAGGGTGCCTACAATGAG.